The T cell receptor beta chain under discussion was sequenced for a study of blood T cells in healthy people across ages. Study-level points and caveats: It was not possible, with unsorted PBMCs, to conclusively compare naive and antigen-experienced cells.

With regard to this clonotype: Its antigen remains unidentified.

Sample-barcoded 5' priming and a J-beta primer mix drove a second PCR of about 6 to 11 cycles. Each CDR3 protein is one row after TCRdb ran MiXCR on the 5' RACE reads. The sample holds about 730,000 distinct CDR3 sequences; roughly 41% are singletons and the top ten take approximately 22%. It was approximately 9 milliliters of peripheral blood that were drawn from each donor. The CDR3 has 14 amino acids. The germline gives CDR1 SGHTA, CDR2 FQGNSA. J is TRBJ2-4 and V is TRBV7-2; 7 nucleotides line up with TRBD2. The tail of the sequence fits TRBJ2-7 better, so the J call may be wrong. This sequence originates from a woman aged 55-75 years in good health. The sample comprised blood. CDR3 loop: CASSLGLESYEQYF. CDR3 DNA: TGTGCCAGCAGTCTAGGACTAGAGTCCTACGAGCAGTACTTC.